This TCR beta chain was retrieved from a study of blood T cell repertoires in COVID-19. Whole-study context: PBMCs, B-cell-depleted T cells, or T cells provided the cDNA or gDNA that made up the material.

V was cut by 3 bases and J by 1 base, with 6 bases left in between. Germline lookup yields CDR1 LGHNA and CDR2 YSLEER. The CDR3 runs to 13 residues. As handled by the study authors: Estimation of nucleated cell counts relied on the amplification of reference gene primers. Profiling relied on immunoSEQ multiplex PCR, and the TCRdb table lists in-frame clones only, not all of them. Clone size and the V and J calls come from that table; the DNA yielded D and trimming. Of 25,000 to 30,000 clones in the sample, over 75% were seen once. The sequencing input was peripheral blood. V usage is TRBV4-3 and J usage is TRBJ1-1, with D perhaps matching TRBD1 (5 bases). This sequence was found in a human donor in a cohort sampled during active COVID-19. The CDR3 spells CASSHQGNTEAFF. DNA of the CDR3: TGCGCCAGCAGCCATCAGGGGAACACTGAAGCTTTCTTT.